Shown below are 32 T cell receptor beta chains from a single sample sequenced in a study of CD8 T cells in ankylosing spondylitis. Study findings and constraints: What seemed typical of ankylosing spondylitis blood was a TCR beta motif built from roughly eight highly homologous variants.

MiXCR, applied by TCRdb to the 5' RACE reads, yields one record per CDR3 protein. Of about 330,000 distinct CDR3 sequences in the sample, approximately 8% were seen once. No antigen has been assigned to these receptors. The sequencing input was blood, either unsorted or a sorted T cell fraction (not recorded which). All receptors derive from a male donor with ankylosing spondylitis.

This clonotype has ten or more counts. J is TRBJ1-4 and V is TRBV7-2; TRBD1 aligns across 7 bases. Trimming at V came to 4 bases and at J to 3 bases, leaving 2 bases not matched to a gene. In germline, CDR1 is SGHTA, CDR2 FQGNSA. The CDR3 has 14 amino acids. The CDR3 region has the DNA TGTGCCAGCAGCTCCGACAGGGCTAATGAAAAACTGTTTTTT. Amino acids: CASSSDRANEKLFF.

This clonotype has more than one count but fewer than ten. The gene calls are TRBV19 and TRBJ2-5; 9 bases map to TRBD2. Germline lookup yields CDR1 LNHDA and CDR2 SQIVND (reference sequence). Losses at the gene ends were 1 base for V and 4 bases for J; bases not matched to a gene: 7. CDR3 length: 16 residues. CDR3 amino acids: CASSIAGLALTETQYF. As DNA, the CDR3 is TGTGCCAGTAGTATAGCGGGACTAGCTCTAACAGAGACCCAGTACTTC.

The V call is TRBV6-1, the J call TRBJ2-7, with TRBD2 identical over 7 bases. This CDR3 is built from 14 residues. CDR1 MNHNS and CDR2 SASEGT come from the germline V gene. J was trimmed by 3 bases and V by 4 bases; bases with no gene match: 6. The CDR3 sequence: CASSGNGGSYEQYF. The DNA of the CDR3 is TGTGCCAGCAGTGGAAATGGCGGGAGCTACGAGCAGTACTTC.

The chain links TRBV28 to TRBJ2-7, with D perhaps assigned TRBD1 or TRBD2 (5 bases each). Between the trimmed V and J ends, which lost 7 bases and 0 bases, there was a span of 16 bases. Looked up from germline, CDR1 is MDHEN and CDR2 is SYDVKM. The CDR3 is 15 amino acids. CDR3 nucleotides: TGTGCCAGCATAAGGGGCGCGGGCAGCTCCTACGAGCAGTACTTC. Translating gives CASIRGAGSSYEQYF.

The rearrangement uses TRBV29-1 and TRBJ1-1; the match to TRBD1 covers 7 bases. Trimming removed 6 bases from V and 1 base from J; junction bases left unmatched: 8. Germline CDR1 and CDR2: SQVTM and ANQGSEA. This CDR3 spans 14 amino acids. Here the CDR3 DNA reads TGCAGCGTCGCCTGGGGACAGCCGAACACTGAAGCTTTCTTT. It encodes CSVAWGQPNTEAFF.

The chain links TRBV12-5 to TRBJ2-5, with D unresolved. The CDR3 is 17 residues long. In germline, CDR1 is LGHNT, CDR2 FRNRAP. Deletions cut 3 bases from V and 5 bases from J, with 22 bases between. The CDR3 region is CASGFHPPPTPRETQYF. The CDR3 coding sequence is TGTGCTAGTGGTTTCCACCCCCCCCCGACACCCCGGGAGACCCAGTACTTC.

The J gene is TRBJ2-3, the V gene TRBV20-1; TRBD2 might be the D (6 bases). The CDR3 length is 16 residues. CDR1 is DFQATT and CDR2 is SNEGSKA in the germline V gene (reference sequence). The ends were cut back, 6 bases at V and 3 bases at J, with 22 bases in the middle. The CDR3 DNA sequence: TGCAGTGCCGCAACCCGCGGGACCCCAGGGACAGATACGCAGTATTTT. This codes for CSAATRGTPGTDTQYF.

The gene calls are TRBV7-6 and TRBJ2-7; 7 bases line up with TRBD1. The CDR3 contains 14 residues. Losses at the gene ends were 4 bases for V and 3 bases for J; bases not matched to a gene: 6. Looked up from germline, CDR1 is SGHVS and CDR2 is FNYEAQ. The CDR3 is CASSSRQGFYEQYF. The CDR3 DNA reads TGTGCCAGCAGCTCCCGACAGGGATTCTACGAGCAGTACTTC.

This sequence joins TRBV7-2 and TRBJ1-5; the D is unclear. Trimming removed 1 base at V and 6 bases at J, with 10 bases between. The CDR3 consists of 14 residues. Germline values: CDR1 SGHTA, CDR2 FQGNSA. The chain's CDR3 is CASSLGVSGQPQHF. CDR3 nucleotide sequence: TGTGCCAGCAGCTTAGGGGTTTCTGGTCAGCCCCAGCATTTT. Looking up the rest from reference TRBV7-2 and TRBJ1-5 gives the full variable domain: GAGVSQSPSNKVTEKGKDVELRCDPISGHTALYWYRQSLGQGLEFLIYFQGNSAPDKSGLPSDRFSAERTGGSVSTLTIQRTQQEDSAVYLCASSLGVSGQPQHFGDGTRLSIL.

This clonotype was observed many times. The rearrangement uses TRBV27 and TRBJ2-7; D is ambiguous. Trimming pared 3 bases from V and 0 bases from J, leaving 6 bases between. CDR3 length: 13 residues. Germline lookup yields CDR1 MNHEY and CDR2 SMNVEV (reference sequence). CDR3 amino acids: CASSFAHSYEQYF. The DNA for the CDR3 is TGTGCCAGCAGTTTCGCCCACTCCTACGAGCAGTACTTC.

This clonotype was detected only a few times. The rearrangement joins TRBV6-2 or TRBV6-3 to TRBJ2-6; 7 bases are shared with TRBD1. Trimming took 4 bases from V and 2 from J; bases not matched to a gene: 5. This CDR3 contains 16 residues. The germline V gene has CDR1 MNHEY and CDR2 SVGEGT. The CDR3 loop is CASSLARGTGANVLTF. The DNA for the CDR3 is TGTGCCAGCAGTTTGGCCAGGGGGACTGGGGCCAACGTCCTGACTTTC.

The sample holds a few counts of this clonotype. The gene calls are TRBV10-3 and TRBJ2-7; weak D call: TRBD1 (6 bases). V was clipped by 11 bases and J by 0 bases, with 17 bases between them. CDR1 ENHRY and CDR2 SYGVKD come from the germline V gene. The length of the CDR3 is 14 residues. This CDR3 is CASRTVDYSYEQYF. The CDR3 DNA follows: TGTGCCTCCCGGACAGTAGATTACTCCTACGAGCAGTACTTC.

This clonotype was recorded many times. This sequence joins TRBV29-1 and TRBJ2-3; TRBD1 matches at 9 bases. The CDR3 spans 15 residues. Germline CDR1 and CDR2: SQVTM and ANQGSEA. The V segment lost 1 base and the J segment 2 bases; nucleotides outside the gene matches: 4. The CDR3 loop is CSVEGSQGATDTQYF. The CDR3 nucleotides are TGCAGCGTTGAAGGTTCACAGGGGGCCACAGATACGCAGTATTTT.

This clonotype occurred many times. The chain links TRBV10-3 to TRBJ1-1; D is possibly TRBD1 (5 bases). The CDR3 runs to 15 residues. Germline CDR1 and CDR2: ENHRY and SYGVKD. The V gene lost 0 bases and the J gene lost 0 bases, with 8 bases spanning the gap. The CDR3 region has the DNA TGTGCCATCAGTGAGTCGATGGGGCTGAACACTGAAGCTTTCTTT. It encodes CAISESMGLNTEAFF.

This clonotype has more than one count but fewer than ten. The chain recombines TRBV7-3 with TRBJ2-1; TRBD2 might be the D (6 bases). Germline V CDR1 and CDR2: SGHTA, FQGTGA. This CDR3 is built from 13 residues. V gave up 1 base and J gave up 5 bases, with 6 bases separating them. The chain's CDR3 is CASSLSGNNEQFF. For the CDR3, the DNA is TGTGCCAGCAGCTTAAGCGGGAACAATGAGCAGTTCTTC. Drawing the rest from reference TRBV7-3 and TRBJ2-1, the complete variable domain is GAGVSQTPSNKVTEKGKYVELRCDPISGHTALYWYRQSLGQGPEFLIYFQGTGAADDSGLPNDRFFAVRPEGSVSTLKIQRTERGDSAVYLCASSLSGNNEQFFGPGTRLTVL.

This clonotype was seen a handful of times. The chain recombines TRBV20-1 with TRBJ2-3; possibly TRBD1 or TRBD2 for D (6 bases each). Germline CDR1 DFQATT, CDR2 SNEGSKA (reference sequence). V was shortened by 6 bases and J by 5 bases, with 18 bases between the two germline ends. This CDR3 region has 14 residues. CDR3 residues: CSAGGIVGEDTQYF. The CDR3 nucleotides are TGCAGTGCGGGGGGCATTGTGGGAGAAGATACGCAGTATTTT.

This clonotype appeared a few times. The chain uses TRBV7-8 and TRBJ1-5; 9 positions agree with TRBD1. The CDR3 has 13 amino acids. J gave up 7 bases and V 5 bases, and 3 bases lay outside the gene matches. Germline V gives CDR1 SGHVS, CDR2 FQNEAQ. For the CDR3, the DNA is TGTGCCAGCAGCGGGGACAGGGCACAGCCCCAGCATTTT. Translated, it gives CASSGDRAQPQHF.

The chain carries TRBV11-1 and TRBJ2-6, with D possibly matching TRBD2 (5 bases). CDR3 length equals 18 residues. Germline V CDR1 and CDR2: SGHAT, FQDESV (reference sequence). V shed 5 bases and J shed 0 bases, with 17 bases lying between them. The CDR3 DNA reads as TGTGCCAGCAGCATTCACGGACTCCTTTACTCTGGGGCCAACGTCCTGACTTTC. Its translation is CASSIHGLLYSGANVLTF.

This clonotype has only a few counts. V and J are TRBV4-3 and TRBJ2-1, with D perhaps matching TRBD2 (6 bases). The V and J ends lost 4 bases and 6 bases respectively, with 19 bases between them. Germline CDR1 LGHNA, CDR2 YSLEER. The CDR3 covers 16 residues. The CDR3 bases are TGCGCCAGCAGCCCCGACCGTGCGGGACGCCTCAATGAGCAGTTCTTC. Translating gives CASSPDRAGRLNEQFF.

This clonotype occurred a few times. The rearrangement uses TRBV9 and TRBJ2-2; D is possibly TRBD2 (6 bases). The CDR3 has 14 amino acids. Germline V gene lookup returns CDR1 SGDLS and CDR2 YYNGEE. Deletions cut 5 bases from V and 4 bases from J, with 12 bases between. CDR3 nucleotide sequence: TGTGCCAGCAGAGTGGGACTCCTCACCGGGGAGCTGTTTTTT. Its translation: CASRVGLLTGELFF.

This chain uses TRBV25-1 with TRBJ1-6; D call uncertain. Trimming cost V 1 base and J 9 bases, with 10 bases left between them. This CDR3 has 14 residues. CDR1 is MGHDK, CDR2 SYGVNS, per germline. CDR3 loop: CASSESSNSSPLHF. CDR3 coding DNA: TGTGCCAGCAGTGAATCATCGAATAGTTCACCCCTCCACTTT. The full variable domain, in which reference TRBV25-1 and TRBJ1-6 provide the parts outside the CDR3, is EADIYQTPRYLVIGTGKKITLECSQTMGHDKMYWYQQDPGMELHLIHYSYGVNSTEKGDLSSESTVSRIRTEHFPLTLESARPSHTSQYLCASSESSNSSPLHFGNGTRLTVT.

This clonotype has only a few counts. V usage is TRBV5-1 and J usage is TRBJ2-1; 9 bases agree with TRBD2. V lost 4 bases to trimming and J lost 10 bases; unmatched junction nucleotides: 9. The CDR3 has 14 amino acids. From germline, CDR1 is SGHRS and CDR2 YFSETQ. This chain's CDR3 is CASSRAGGPGEQFF. The CDR3 nucleotides read TGCGCCAGCAGCCGGGCGGGAGGGCCGGGGGAGCAGTTCTTC.

This clonotype was picked up a small number of times. The chain links TRBV7-2 to TRBJ2-2; 10 bases match TRBD2. V dropped 4 bases and J dropped 7; count of bases not matched to a gene: 6. Germline assignment: CDR1 SGHTA and CDR2 FQGNSA. The CDR3 loop spans 15 amino acids. In DNA form, the CDR3 reads TGTGCCAGCAGCTACCGGACTAGCGGCCTCGGGGAGCTGTTTTTT. This codes for CASSYRTSGLGELFF.

The chain employs TRBV29-1 and TRBJ2-7; tentative D call: TRBD1 (6 bases). Trimming shortened V by 0 bases and J by 3 bases, and 18 bases separated the two germline ends. This CDR3 region has 16 residues. Germline assignment: CDR1 SQVTM and CDR2 ANQGSEA. This CDR3 is CSVEDRLEGVVYEQYF. CDR3 DNA sequence: TGCAGCGTTGAAGATCGGCTTGAGGGGGTGGTCTACGAGCAGTACTTC.

This clonotype was seen a few times. This chain uses TRBV5-1 with TRBJ2-5, with 10 bases that match TRBD1. J was trimmed by 3 bases and V by 6 bases; bases with no gene match: 11. CDR3 length equals 16 residues. Germline CDR1 is SGHRS and CDR2 is YFSETQ. In nucleotides, the CDR3 is TGCGCCAGCAACCACGGGACAGGGGCCCTGGAAGAGACCCAGTACTTC. Protein: CASNHGTGALEETQYF.

This clonotype occurred a few times. The J gene is TRBJ2-1, the V gene TRBV4-2; D uncertain. With 1 base removed from V and 0 bases from J, the gap between germline ends came to 4 bases. Germline V gene data show CDR1 as LGHNA and CDR2 as YNFKEQ. There are 14 residues in the CDR3. The DNA of the CDR3 is TGTGCCAGCAGCCAAGGCGACTCCTACAATGAGCAGTTCTTC. Protein product: CASSQGDSYNEQFF.

This clonotype was counted ten times or more. This chain uses TRBV5-1 with TRBJ1-2, with D possibly being TRBD1 (5 bases). V dropped 3 bases and J dropped 2 bases, with 11 bases sitting between them. CDR3 length: 14 amino acids. The germline gives CDR1 SGHRS, CDR2 YFSETQ. The CDR3 sequence: CASSYSGLNYGYTF. CDR3 coding DNA: TGCGCCAGCAGCTACTCAGGGCTGAACTATGGCTACACCTTC. The whole variable domain, filled in from reference TRBV5-1 and TRBJ1-2, reads KAGVTQTPRYLIKTRGQQVTLSCSPISGHRSVSWYQQTPGQGLQFLFEYFSETQRNKGNFPGRFSGRQFSNSRSEMNVSTLELGDSALYLCASSYSGLNYGYTFGSGTRLTVV.

This clonotype was detected a few times. This rearrangement joins TRBV5-5 to TRBJ1-1; D gene uncertain. CDR1 is SGHKS, CDR2 YYEKEE, per germline (reference sequence). Trimming removed 2 bases at V and 1 base at J, with 12 bases between. This CDR3 comprises 15 residues. The CDR3 region is CASSLLQVQNTEAFF. For the CDR3, the DNA is TGTGCCAGCAGCTTACTCCAAGTCCAGAACACTGAAGCTTTCTTT.

This clonotype was counted many times. The chain links TRBV25-1 to TRBJ2-7; 10 bases match TRBD1. The CDR3 is made up of 13 amino acids. Germline CDR1 reads MGHDK; CDR2 reads SYGVNS. Trimming removed 6 bases from V and 3 bases from J; junction bases left unmatched: 2. CDR3 nucleotide sequence: TGTGCCAGCAGGGGACAGGGGAACTACGAGCAGTACTTC. It translates to CASRGQGNYEQYF.

The sample holds a few counts of this clonotype. The chain uses TRBV5-1 and TRBJ2-3, with D unclear. Germline-derived CDR1 and CDR2 are SGHRS and YFSETQ. Trimming removed 0 bases at V and 7 bases at J, with 9 bases between. The CDR3 sequence is 13 residues long. The CDR3 is CASSLAGSNTQYF. CDR3 in DNA: TGCGCCAGCAGCTTGGCGGGCAGCAATACGCAGTATTTT.

This clonotype appeared a few times. J is TRBJ2-3 and V is TRBV7-3, with TRBD1 matching 7 bases. Unmatched junction bases numbered 2, after V lost 0 bases and J lost 5 bases. This CDR3 comprises 14 residues. CDR1 is SGHTA and CDR2 is FQGTGA in the germline V gene. CDR3 loop: CASSLTDRKDTQYF. CDR3 nucleotides: TGTGCCAGCAGCTTAACGGACAGGAAAGATACGCAGTATTTT.

At least ten counts were recorded for this clonotype. The chain is built from TRBV5-1 and TRBJ1-1; no clear D gene. V shed 5 bases and J shed 1 base, with 12 bases lying between them. This CDR3 contains 14 residues. Germline V CDR1 and CDR2: SGHRS, YFSETQ. CDR3 sequence reads: CASRAVGRNTEAFF. CDR3 nucleotide sequence: TGCGCCAGCAGGGCGGTCGGACGGAACACTGAAGCTTTCTTT. Full variable domain (remainder filled in from reference TRBV5-1 and TRBJ1-1): KAGVTQTPRYLIKTRGQQVTLSCSPISGHRSVSWYQQTPGQGLQFLFEYFSETQRNKGNFPGRFSGRQFSNSRSEMNVSTLELGDSALYLCASRAVGRNTEAFFGQGTRLTVV.